Following are 15 T cell receptor beta chains from one sample sequenced in a study of shared clonotypes between healthy human individuals. Only in-frame clones appear in the TCRdb table, and some are missing; sequencing was by immunoSEQ multiplex PCR. This table has about 2.2 million clones, around 93% appearing once. Positive CCR7 selection of CD45RO-negative cells yielded the naive CD8 cells, and terminally differentiated effector memory CD45RA+ cells were excluded. The source material was naive CD8+ T cells from PBMCs. Receptor source: a man between 18 and 35 years old in good health. Some clones in this sample may be carry-over from other donors' samples.

This clone was counted once. V and J are TRBV4-1 and TRBJ2-1; 15 nucleotides align to TRBD2. From germline, CDR1 is MGHRA and CDR2 YSYEKL. The CDR3 runs 19 residues. The trim removed 2 bases at V and 5 bases at J, leaving 10 bases unmatched. CDR3 DNA sequence: TGCGCCAGCAGCCAACTCACTGGACTAGCGGGAGGGCCCCACAATGAGCAGTTCTTC. It is translated as CASSQLTGLAGGPHNEQFF.

This chain links TRBV9 with TRBJ2-7; 8 bases are a match to TRBD1. The CDR3 covers 14 residues. V shed 0 bases and J 4 bases; nucleotides not matched to a gene: 3. Looked up from germline, CDR1 is SGDLS and CDR2 is YYNGEE. The CDR3, as DNA: TGTGCCAGCAGCGTAGATGGGACAGGATACGAGCAGTACTTC. Protein: CASSVDGTGYEQYF. Combining the CDR3 with reference TRBV9 and TRBJ2-7 gives the whole variable domain DSGVTQTPKHLITATGQRVTLRCSPRSGDLSVYWYQQSLDQGLQFLIQYYNGEERAKGNILERFSAQQFPDLHSELNLSSLELGDSALYFCASSVDGTGYEQYFGPGTRLTVT.

Comments on this clone: Within the sample, other DNA sequences also encode this same CDR3. V gene TRBV27 combines with J gene TRBJ2-7; D is unresolved. CDR3 length: 12 residues. Trimming pared 5 bases from V and 3 bases from J, leaving 8 bases between. CDR1 and CDR2 from the germline V gene are MNHEY and SMNVEV (reference sequence). The CDR3 region is CASSPSNYEQYF. DNA for the CDR3: TGTGCCAGCAGTCCTTCAAACTACGAGCAGTACTTC.

The rearrangement links TRBV7-9 to TRBJ1-1, with TRBD1 matching 7 bases. J was trimmed by 4 bases and V by 5 bases; bases with no gene match: 10. Germline lookup yields CDR1 SEHNR and CDR2 FQNEAQ (reference sequence). The length of the CDR3 is 15 residues. CDR3 loop: CASSPWTGRSTEAFF. DNA of the CDR3: TGTGCCAGCAGCCCCTGGACAGGAAGATCCACTGAAGCTTTCTTT.

The sample holds a few counts of this clone. The J gene is TRBJ1-5, the V gene TRBV4-2, with a possible D match to TRBD1 (5 bases). This CDR3 has 15 residues. Looked up from germline, CDR1 is LGHNA and CDR2 is YNFKEQ. V lost 0 bases and J lost 7, with 13 bases in between. The CDR3 coding sequence is TGTGCCAGCAGCCAAGAGAGGGGTATCGGGCAGCCCCAGCATTTT. Protein: CASSQERGIGQPQHF.

The V and J genes are TRBV7-2 and TRBJ2-7, with 9 bases lining up with TRBD1. The CDR3 runs 15 residues. CDR1 and CDR2 (germline): SGHTA, FQGNSA. V dropped 2 bases and J dropped 4; count of bases not matched to a gene: 6. In nucleotides, the CDR3 is TGTGCCAGCAGCTTATGGGGGACAGGGCAGTACGAGCAGTACTTC. Protein: CASSLWGTGQYEQYF.

The gene calls are TRBV27 and TRBJ1-4; a weak D match, TRBD1 (5 bases). From germline, CDR1 is MNHEY and CDR2 SMNVEV (reference sequence). The CDR3 is 14 amino acids. V shed 3 bases and J shed 6 bases, with 11 bases lying between them. The DNA for the CDR3 is TGTGCCAGCAGTTTTGGCGGGGGGGATGAAAAACTGTTTTTT. It specifies CASSFGGGDEKLFF.

This sequence joins TRBV27 and TRBJ2-7; TRBD2 is a possible D gene (5 bases). The CDR3 is 15 residues long. Per germline, CDR1 MNHEY and CDR2 SMNVEV (reference sequence). V shed 4 bases and J shed 9 bases, with 22 bases lying between them. The CDR3 DNA is TGTGCCAGCAGTTCCACTCAAATGCAGAGGGAGCTGCAGTACTTC. It translates to CASSSTQMQRELQYF.

The chain recombines TRBV28 with TRBJ1-3; the D is unclear. The germline V gene encodes CDR1 MDHEN and CDR2 SYDVKM. V lost 3 bases and J lost 4, with 16 bases in between. The CDR3 covers 16 residues. CDR3 sequence (DNA): TGTGCCAGCAGTTTGGGGTCCCCTACGAACGGAAACACCATATATTTT. Protein sequence: CASSLGSPTNGNTIYF. The full variable domain, in which reference TRBV28 and TRBJ1-3 provide the parts outside the CDR3, is DVKVTQSSRYLVKRTGEKVFLECVQDMDHENMFWYRQDPGLGLRLIYFSYDVKMKEKGDIPEGYSVSREKKERFSLILESASTNQTSMYLCASSLGSPTNGNTIYFGEGSWLTVV.

V gene TRBV4-1 combines with J gene TRBJ2-1; 13 bases line up with TRBD2. Looked up from germline, CDR1 is MGHRA and CDR2 is YSYEKL. J gave up 7 bases and V 4 bases, and 19 bases lay outside the gene matches. The CDR3 extends over 20 amino acids. The CDR3: CASSRLHRGAGLAGENEQFF. In DNA form, the CDR3 reads TGCGCCAGCAGCCGCCTACACAGGGGAGCAGGACTAGCGGGAGAGAATGAGCAGTTCTTC.

This clone has a single count. This sample includes further DNA sequences coding for the same CDR3. V usage is TRBV4-1 and J usage is TRBJ2-7; 12 nucleotides agree with TRBD2. The CDR3 loop spans 15 amino acids. V shed 1 base and J 2 bases; nucleotides not matched to a gene: 0. Germline CDR1 MGHRA, CDR2 YSYEKL. CDR3 DNA: TGCGCCAGCAGCCAAGGACTAGCGGGAGCCTACGAGCAGTACTTC. It translates to CASSQGLAGAYEQYF.

V usage is TRBV7-6 and J usage is TRBJ2-1; D not certain. Trimming left V 4 bases short and J 2 bases short, with 9 bases between. Looked up from germline, CDR1 is SGHVS and CDR2 is FNYEAQ. There are 14 residues in the CDR3. The CDR3 here is CASSSFQTYNEQFF. The CDR3 nucleotides are TGTGCCAGCAGCTCCTTCCAGACCTACAATGAGCAGTTCTTC.

The CDR3 protein is CASRETPLNNEQFF. The CDR3 DNA is TGTGCCAGCAGGGAGACCCCACTGAACAATGAGCAGTTCTTC. This sequence joins TRBV7-9 and TRBJ2-1; D gene unclear. V gave up 6 bases and J gave up 5 bases, with 14 bases separating them. Germline CDR1 and CDR2: SEHNR and FQNEAQ (reference sequence). CDR3 length equals 14 residues. The complete variable domain, with remaining parts taken from reference TRBV7-9 and TRBJ2-1, reads DTGVSQNPRHKITKRGQNVTFRCDPISEHNRLYWYRQTLGQGPEFLTYFQNEAQLEKSRLLSDRFSAERPKGSFSTLEIQRTEQGDSAMYLCASRETPLNNEQFFGPGTRLTVL.

Turning to this clone: Other DNA sequences in this specimen translate into the identical CDR3. The V gene is TRBV7-9, the J gene TRBJ1-2, with 7 bases aligning to TRBD1. Trimming at V came to 1 base and at J to 4 bases, leaving 6 bases not matched to a gene. The CDR3 extends over 15 amino acids. CDR1 is SEHNR and CDR2 is FQNEAQ in the germline V gene (reference sequence). DNA for the CDR3: TGTGCCAGCAGCTTAGGGGAGGGGGCGAGCTATGGCTACACCTTC. Translated: CASSLGEGASYGYTF.

The V gene is TRBV9, the J gene TRBJ2-3; TRBD2 matches 13 bases. V dropped 2 bases and J dropped 4; count of bases not matched to a gene: 13. This CDR3 spans 19 amino acids. Germline lookup yields CDR1 SGDLS and CDR2 YYNGEE. The CDR3 protein is CASSVNIGTSGVSADTQYF. The CDR3 DNA is TGTGCCAGCAGCGTTAATATAGGGACTAGCGGGGTCTCTGCAGATACGCAGTATTTT.